These 10 T cell receptor beta chains came from one sample sequenced in a study of T cells expressing NK-cell markers. TCRdb reworked the 5' RACE reads into one entry per CDR3 protein, no DNA. The sample totals roughly 280,000 distinct CDR3 sequences. The sequencing sample was made of blood T cells: a sorted CD56 or NKG2C T cell subset, CD4+ or CD8+ T cells, or bulk PBMC T cells (not recorded which). The receptors shown here come from a man between 18 and 35 years old in good health.

This chain connects TRBV12-3 or TRBV12-4 to TRBJ2-1; no DNA is available, so the TRBD1 call from TCRdb remains unchecked. There are 16 residues in the CDR3. CDR3 in amino acids: CASSKGGVNPYNEQFF.

The rearrangement links TRBV5-6 to TRBJ1-1; TCRdb's D call, TRBD1, is unchecked because there is no DNA. The CDR3 is 17 residues long. Germline assignment: CDR1 SGHDT and CDR2 YYEEEE. The CDR3 region is CASSSPVRQGQNTEAFF.

The chain employs TRBV19 and TRBJ1-6; the D call from TCRdb, TRBD1, cannot be confirmed without DNA. The CDR3 runs to 15 residues. CDR1 and CDR2 (germline): LNHDA, SQIVND (reference sequence). CDR3 sequence: CASRKGGDFNSPLHF.

The chain links TRBV19 to TRBJ2-3; TCRdb gives TRBD1 as the D gene, but with no DNA this cannot be confirmed. Germline V gives CDR1 LNHDA, CDR2 SQIVND (reference sequence). This CDR3 is built from 16 residues. The CDR3 is CASSIRRDRGADTQYF.

The rearrangement links TRBV6-2 or TRBV6-3 to TRBJ2-2; the D call from TCRdb, TRBD2, cannot be confirmed without DNA. Germline loops: CDR1 MNHEY, CDR2 SVGEGT. This CDR3 region has 13 residues. The CDR3 region is CASRAGGTGELFF.

V and J are TRBV19 and TRBJ2-3; TCRdb names TRBD2, which stays unverified in the absence of DNA. This CDR3 contains 14 residues. From germline, CDR1 is LNHDA and CDR2 SQIVND (reference sequence). This CDR3 is CASTSSPGGDTQYF.

This chain uses TRBV15 with TRBJ2-1; the TCRdb call, TRBD2, lacks DNA for checking. From germline, CDR1 is LNHNV and CDR2 YYDKDF (reference sequence). The CDR3 is made up of 16 amino acids. CDR3 in amino acids: CATSRPTSGSYNEQFF.

This chain links TRBV4-2 with TRBJ2-1; checking the TCRdb D call of TRBD1 is not possible without DNA. The CDR3 sequence is 16 residues long. CDR1 and CDR2 (germline): LGHNA, YNFKEQ. CDR3 protein: CASRADEIPFHNEQFF.

V usage is TRBV20-1 and J usage is TRBJ1-2; TCRdb reports TRBD1, a call that lacks DNA to check it against. Looked up from germline, CDR1 is DFQATT and CDR2 is SNEGSKA (reference sequence). The CDR3 consists of 13 residues. CDR3 sequence reads: CSASRGANYGYTF.

The CDR3 protein is CSGGSADTQYF. This sequence joins TRBV20-1 and TRBJ2-3; the D call from TCRdb, TRBD1, cannot be confirmed without DNA. In germline, CDR1 is DFQATT, CDR2 SNEGSKA (reference sequence). The CDR3 has 11 amino acids.